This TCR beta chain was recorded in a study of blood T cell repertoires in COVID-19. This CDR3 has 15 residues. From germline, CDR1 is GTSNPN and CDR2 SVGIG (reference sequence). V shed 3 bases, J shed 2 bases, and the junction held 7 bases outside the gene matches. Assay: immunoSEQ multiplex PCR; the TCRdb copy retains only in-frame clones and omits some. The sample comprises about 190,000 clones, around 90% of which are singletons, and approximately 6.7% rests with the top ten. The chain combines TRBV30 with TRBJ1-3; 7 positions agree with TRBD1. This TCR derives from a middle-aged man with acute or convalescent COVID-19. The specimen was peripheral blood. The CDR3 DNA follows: TGTGCCTGGAGGTTCGACAGGGTTGCTGGAAACACCATATATTTT. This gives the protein CAWRFDRVAGNTIYF.